A single sample is the source of the 4 T cell receptor beta chains below, sequenced in a study of shared clonotypes between healthy human individuals. CD45RO-negative, CCR7-positively selected cells formed the naive CD8 fraction, excluding terminally differentiated effector memory CD45RA+ cells. Clones were sequenced by immunoSEQ multiplex PCR, and TCRdb holds only the in-frame ones, with some missing. The sample includes about 2.1 million clones, just under 95% of them seen just once. What was sequenced was naive CD8+ T cells from PBMCs. These TCRs come from a man in his late teens or twenties in good health. Some clones in this sample may be carry-over from other donors' samples.

V is TRBV2 and J is TRBJ2-7, with 8 bases fitting TRBD1. This CDR3 spans 15 amino acids. CDR1 SNHLY and CDR2 FYNNEI come from the germline V gene. V was pared by 4 bases and J by 6 bases, with 11 bases of the junction left unmatched. The CDR3 DNA is TGTGCCAGCAGTGGTCCGTCAGGGGGCAGGGGCGAGCAGTACTTC. Translated: CASSGPSGGRGEQYF.

V and J are TRBV5-6 and TRBJ1-3; D is unresolved. V gave up 0 bases and J gave up 0 bases, with 16 bases separating them. Germline V gene lookup returns CDR1 SGHDT and CDR2 YYEEEE. The CDR3 runs 18 residues. The CDR3 here is CASSLEVPTLSSGNTIYF. As DNA, the CDR3 is TGTGCCAGCAGCTTGGAAGTCCCCACCTTGAGCTCTGGAAACACCATATATTTT.

V gene TRBV5-6 combines with J gene TRBJ2-1; D remains ambiguous. V lost 0 bases and J 2 bases, leaving 9 bases between the germline ends. Germline V gene data show CDR1 as SGHDT and CDR2 as YYEEEE. The CDR3 runs 15 residues. CDR3 amino acids: CASSLVRNPYNEQFF. CDR3 coding DNA: TGTGCCAGCAGCTTGGTGAGGAACCCCTACAATGAGCAGTTCTTC.

The genes are TRBV9 and TRBJ2-2, with D perhaps TRBD2 (6 bases). Germline CDR1 and CDR2: SGDLS and YYNGEE. V was cut by 6 bases and J by 4 bases, with 16 bases left in between. This CDR3 region has 15 residues. In DNA form, the CDR3 reads TGTGCCAGCACGGATGGGAGGTCGGGCACCGGGGAGCTGTTTTTT. Translated: CASTDGRSGTGELFF.